This T cell receptor beta chain is from a study of early T cells in non-severe SARS-CoV-2 infection. Using its own MiXCR run on the 5' RACE reads, TCRdb lists one record per CDR3 protein. The data hold some 70,000 distinct CDR3 sequences, with more than 4% observed a single time. Findings of the study overall: Matches to VDJdb favored anti-spike CD8 responses and missed private and CD4 specificities.

This clonotype was observed a handful of times. What it binds is not known. The clonotype originates from an adult who was a healthcare worker with PCR-confirmed SARS-CoV-2 infection or an uninfected control (not recorded which). What was sequenced was whole blood.

CDR3 sequence reads: CASSLGSAGNNSPLHF. In DNA form, the CDR3 reads TGTGCCAGCTCACTTGGATCGGCTGGGAATAATTCACCCCTCCACTTT. This chain joins TRBV18 and TRBJ1-6; D uncertain. This CDR3 contains 16 residues. Deletions cut 4 bases from V and 5 bases from J, with 15 bases between. Germline V CDR1 and CDR2: KGHSH, LQKENI.